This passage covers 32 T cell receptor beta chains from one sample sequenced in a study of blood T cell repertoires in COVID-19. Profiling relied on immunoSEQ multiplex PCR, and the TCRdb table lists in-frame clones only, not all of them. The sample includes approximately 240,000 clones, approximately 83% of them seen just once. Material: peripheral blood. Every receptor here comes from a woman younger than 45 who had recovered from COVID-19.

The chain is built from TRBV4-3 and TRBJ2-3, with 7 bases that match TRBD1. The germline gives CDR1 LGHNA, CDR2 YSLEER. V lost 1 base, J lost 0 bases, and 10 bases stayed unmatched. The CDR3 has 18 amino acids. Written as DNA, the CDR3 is TGCGCCAGCAGCCAAGTTCAACAGGGGCGATATAGCACAGATACGCAGTATTTT. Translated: CASSQVQQGRYSTDTQYF.

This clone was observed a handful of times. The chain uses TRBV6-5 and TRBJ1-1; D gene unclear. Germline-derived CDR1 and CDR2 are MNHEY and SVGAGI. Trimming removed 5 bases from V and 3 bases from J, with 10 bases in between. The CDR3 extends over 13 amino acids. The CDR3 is CASSPRSDTEAFF. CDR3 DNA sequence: TGTGCCAGCAGTCCCCGGAGTGACACTGAAGCTTTCTTT.

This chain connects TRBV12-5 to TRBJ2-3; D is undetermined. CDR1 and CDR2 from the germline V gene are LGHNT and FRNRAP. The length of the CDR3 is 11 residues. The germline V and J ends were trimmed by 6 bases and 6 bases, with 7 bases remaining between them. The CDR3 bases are TGTGCTAGTGGGCCCCGGGATACGCAGTATTTT. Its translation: CASGPRDTQYF. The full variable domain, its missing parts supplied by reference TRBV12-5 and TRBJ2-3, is DARVTQTPRHKVTEMGQEVTMRCQPILGHNTVFWYRQTMMQGLELLAYFRNRAPLDDSGMPKDRFSAEMPDATLATLKIQPSEPRDSAVYFCASGPRDTQYFGPGTRLTVL.

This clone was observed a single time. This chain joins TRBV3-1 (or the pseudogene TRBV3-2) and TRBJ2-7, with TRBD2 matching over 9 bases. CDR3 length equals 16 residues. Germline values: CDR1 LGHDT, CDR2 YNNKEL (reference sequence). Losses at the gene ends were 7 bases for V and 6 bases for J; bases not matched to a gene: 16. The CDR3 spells CASTLTGAGGLGEQYF. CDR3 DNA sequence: TGTGCCAGCACCCTAACGGGCGCGGGGGGGCTTGGCGAGCAGTACTTC.

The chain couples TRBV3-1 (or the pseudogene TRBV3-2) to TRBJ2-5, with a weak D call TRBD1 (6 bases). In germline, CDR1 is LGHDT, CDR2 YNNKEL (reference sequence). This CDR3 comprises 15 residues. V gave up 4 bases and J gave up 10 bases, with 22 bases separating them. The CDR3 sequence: CASSPVRGRGPHQYF. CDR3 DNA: TGTGCCAGCAGCCCTGTCAGGGGCCGAGGACCCCACCAGTACTTC.

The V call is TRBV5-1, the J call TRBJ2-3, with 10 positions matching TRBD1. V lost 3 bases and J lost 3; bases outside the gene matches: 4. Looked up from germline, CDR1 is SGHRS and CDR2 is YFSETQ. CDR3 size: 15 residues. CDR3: CASSWGDRGTDTQYF. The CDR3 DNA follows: TGCGCCAGCAGCTGGGGGGACAGGGGAACAGATACGCAGTATTTT.

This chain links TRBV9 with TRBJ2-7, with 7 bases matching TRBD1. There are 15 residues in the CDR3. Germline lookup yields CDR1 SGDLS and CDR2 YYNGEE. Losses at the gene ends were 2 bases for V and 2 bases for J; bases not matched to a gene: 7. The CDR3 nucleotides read TGTGCCAGCAGCGTCGGGACAGCGATAACCTACGAGCAGTACTTC. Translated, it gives CASSVGTAITYEQYF.

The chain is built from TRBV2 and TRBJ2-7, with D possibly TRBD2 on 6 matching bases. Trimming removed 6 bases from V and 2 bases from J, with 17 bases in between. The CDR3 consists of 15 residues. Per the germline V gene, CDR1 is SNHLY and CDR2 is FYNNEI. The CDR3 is CASRPNGGRAYEQYF. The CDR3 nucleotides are TGTGCCAGCAGGCCTAATGGAGGGAGAGCCTACGAGCAGTACTTC.

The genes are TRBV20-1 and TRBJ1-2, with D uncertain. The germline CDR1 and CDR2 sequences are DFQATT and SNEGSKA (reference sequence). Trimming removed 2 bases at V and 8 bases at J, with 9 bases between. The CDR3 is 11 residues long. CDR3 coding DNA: TGCAGTGCTAGATCCGAGAGAGGCTACACCTTC. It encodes CSARSERGYTF.

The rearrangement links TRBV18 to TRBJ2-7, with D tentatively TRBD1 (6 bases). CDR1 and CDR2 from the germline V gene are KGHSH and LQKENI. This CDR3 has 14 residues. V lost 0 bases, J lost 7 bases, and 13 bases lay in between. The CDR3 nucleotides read TGTGCCAGCTCACCACCTAACGACAGGAGTGAGCAGTACTTC. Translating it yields CASSPPNDRSEQYF.

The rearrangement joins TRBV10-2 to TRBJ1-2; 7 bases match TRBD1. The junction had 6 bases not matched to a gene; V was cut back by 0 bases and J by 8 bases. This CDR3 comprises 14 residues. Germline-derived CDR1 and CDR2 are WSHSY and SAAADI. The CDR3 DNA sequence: TGCGCCAGCAGTGAGTCGGACAGGTTCGCGGGCTACACCTTC. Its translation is CASSESDRFAGYTF.

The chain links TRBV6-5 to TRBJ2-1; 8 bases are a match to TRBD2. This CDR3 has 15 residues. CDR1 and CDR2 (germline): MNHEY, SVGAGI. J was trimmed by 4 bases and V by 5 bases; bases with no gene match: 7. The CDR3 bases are TGTGCCAGCAGTCTTCGCGGGGGGATGTACAATGAGCAGTTCTTC. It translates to CASSLRGGMYNEQFF.

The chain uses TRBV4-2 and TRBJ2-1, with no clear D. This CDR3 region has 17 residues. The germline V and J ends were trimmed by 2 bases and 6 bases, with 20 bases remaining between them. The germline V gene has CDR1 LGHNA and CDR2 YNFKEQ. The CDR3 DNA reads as TGTGCCAGCAGCCAATACGCTCTTACCGAGTATATCAATGAGCAGTTCTTC. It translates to CASSQYALTEYINEQFF.

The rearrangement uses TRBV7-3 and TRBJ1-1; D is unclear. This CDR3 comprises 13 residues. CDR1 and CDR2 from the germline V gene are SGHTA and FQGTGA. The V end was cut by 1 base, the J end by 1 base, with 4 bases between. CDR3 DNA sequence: TGTGCCAGCAGCTTAAGGGCGAACACTGAAGCTTTCTTT. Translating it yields CASSLRANTEAFF.

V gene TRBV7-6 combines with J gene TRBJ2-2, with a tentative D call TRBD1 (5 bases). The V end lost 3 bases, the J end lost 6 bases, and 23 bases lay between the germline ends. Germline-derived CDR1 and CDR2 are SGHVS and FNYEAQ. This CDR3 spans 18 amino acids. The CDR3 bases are TGTGCCAGCAGCTTCTTAGGTGGAAGGGGCCTAGGATCCGGGGAGCTGTTTTTT. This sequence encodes CASSFLGGRGLGSGELFF.

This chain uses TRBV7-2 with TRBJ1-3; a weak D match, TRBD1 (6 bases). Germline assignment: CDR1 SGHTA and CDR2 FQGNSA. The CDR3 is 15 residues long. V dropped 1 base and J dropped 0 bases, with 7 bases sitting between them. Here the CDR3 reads CASSLDRDSGNTIYF. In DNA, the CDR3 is TGTGCCAGCAGCTTAGACAGGGACTCTGGAAACACCATATATTTT.

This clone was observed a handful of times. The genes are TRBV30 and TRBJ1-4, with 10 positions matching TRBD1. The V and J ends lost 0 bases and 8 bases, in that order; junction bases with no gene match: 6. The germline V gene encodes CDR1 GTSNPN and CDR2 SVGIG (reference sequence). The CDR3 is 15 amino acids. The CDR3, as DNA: TGTGCCTGGAGTGTAGGGACAGGGGACGTAGAAAAACTGTTTTTT. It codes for CAWSVGTGDVEKLFF.

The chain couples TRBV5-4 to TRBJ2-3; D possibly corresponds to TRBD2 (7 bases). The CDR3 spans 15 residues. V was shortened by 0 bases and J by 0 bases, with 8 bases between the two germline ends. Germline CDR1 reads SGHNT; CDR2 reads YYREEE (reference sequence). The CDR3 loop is CASSLGGGSTDTQYF. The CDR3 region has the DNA TGTGCCAGCAGCTTGGGGGGGGGCAGCACAGATACGCAGTATTTT.

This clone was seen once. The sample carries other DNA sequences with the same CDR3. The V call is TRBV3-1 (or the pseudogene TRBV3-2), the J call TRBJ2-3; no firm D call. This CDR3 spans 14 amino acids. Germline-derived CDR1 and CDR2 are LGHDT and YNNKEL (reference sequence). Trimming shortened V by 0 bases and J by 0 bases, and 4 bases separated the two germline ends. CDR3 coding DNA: TGTGCCAGCAGCCAAGATCGGAGCACAGATACGCAGTATTTT. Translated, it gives CASSQDRSTDTQYF.

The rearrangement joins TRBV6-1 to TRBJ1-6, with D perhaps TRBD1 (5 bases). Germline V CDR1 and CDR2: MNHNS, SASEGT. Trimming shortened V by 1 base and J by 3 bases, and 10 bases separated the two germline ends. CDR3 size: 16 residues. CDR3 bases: TGTGCCAGCAGTGAAGATGCAGGGTACTATAATTCACCCCTCCACTTT. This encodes CASSEDAGYYNSPLHF.

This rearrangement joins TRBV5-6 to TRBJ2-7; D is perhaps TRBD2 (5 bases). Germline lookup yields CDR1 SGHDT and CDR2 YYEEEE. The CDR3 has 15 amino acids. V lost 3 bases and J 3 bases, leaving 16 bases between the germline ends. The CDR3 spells CASSWRWGRDYEQYF. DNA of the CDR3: TGTGCCAGCAGCTGGAGGTGGGGTCGGGACTACGAGCAGTACTTC.

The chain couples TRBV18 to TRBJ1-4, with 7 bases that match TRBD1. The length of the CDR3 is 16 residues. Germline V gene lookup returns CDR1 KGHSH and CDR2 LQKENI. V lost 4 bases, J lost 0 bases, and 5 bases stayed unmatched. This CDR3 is CASSRGQGATNEKLFF. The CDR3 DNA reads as TGTGCCAGCTCACGAGGCCAGGGGGCAACTAATGAAAAACTGTTTTTT.

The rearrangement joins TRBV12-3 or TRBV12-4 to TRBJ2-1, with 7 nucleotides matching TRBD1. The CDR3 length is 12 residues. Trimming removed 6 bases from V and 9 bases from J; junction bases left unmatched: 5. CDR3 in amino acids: CASSADRAEQFF. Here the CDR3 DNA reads TGTGCCAGCAGCGCCGACAGGGCTGAGCAGTTCTTC.

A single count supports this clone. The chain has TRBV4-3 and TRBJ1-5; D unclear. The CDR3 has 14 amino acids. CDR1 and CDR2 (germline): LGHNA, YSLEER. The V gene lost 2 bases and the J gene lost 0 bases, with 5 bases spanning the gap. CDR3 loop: CASSQTYSNQPQHF. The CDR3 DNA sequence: TGCGCCAGCAGCCAAACATATAGCAATCAGCCCCAGCATTTT.

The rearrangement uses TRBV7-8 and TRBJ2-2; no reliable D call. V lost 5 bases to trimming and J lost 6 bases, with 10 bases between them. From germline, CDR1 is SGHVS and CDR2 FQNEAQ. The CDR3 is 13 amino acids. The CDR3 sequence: CASSESRSGELFF. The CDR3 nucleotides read TGTGCCAGCAGCGAATCGAGGTCCGGGGAGCTGTTTTTT.

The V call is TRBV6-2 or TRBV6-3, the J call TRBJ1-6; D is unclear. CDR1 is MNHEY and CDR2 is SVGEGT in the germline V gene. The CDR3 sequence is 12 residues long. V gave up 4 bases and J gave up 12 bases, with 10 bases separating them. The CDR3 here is CASSFGGRPLHF. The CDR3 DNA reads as TGTGCCAGCAGTTTTGGCGGGAGACCCCTCCACTTT.

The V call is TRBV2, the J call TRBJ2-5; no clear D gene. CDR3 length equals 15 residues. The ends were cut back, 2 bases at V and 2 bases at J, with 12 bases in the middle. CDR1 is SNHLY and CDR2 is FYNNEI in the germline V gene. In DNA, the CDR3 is TGTGCCAGCAGTGAACGTGTCTATATGCAAGAGACCCAGTACTTC. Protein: CASSERVYMQETQYF.

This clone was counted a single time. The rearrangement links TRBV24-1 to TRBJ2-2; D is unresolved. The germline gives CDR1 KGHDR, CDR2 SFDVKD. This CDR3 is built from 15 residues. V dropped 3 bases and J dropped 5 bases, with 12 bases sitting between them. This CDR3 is CATSDPTQVTGELFF. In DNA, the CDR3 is TGTGCCACCAGTGATCCCACCCAGGTGACCGGGGAGCTGTTTTTT.

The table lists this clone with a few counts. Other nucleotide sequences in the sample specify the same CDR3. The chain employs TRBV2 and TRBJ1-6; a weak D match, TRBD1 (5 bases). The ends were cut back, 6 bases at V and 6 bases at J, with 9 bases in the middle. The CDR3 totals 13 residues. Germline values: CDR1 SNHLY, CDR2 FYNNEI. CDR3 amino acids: CASRDIANSPLHF. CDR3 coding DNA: TGTGCCAGCAGGGACATCGCTAATTCACCCCTCCACTTT.

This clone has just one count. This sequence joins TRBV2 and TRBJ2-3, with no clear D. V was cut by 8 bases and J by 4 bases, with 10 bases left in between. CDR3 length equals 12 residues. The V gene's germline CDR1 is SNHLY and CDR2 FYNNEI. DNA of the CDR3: TGTGCCAGCTCCCGGGTTCCAGATACGCAGTATTTT. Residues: CASSRVPDTQYF.

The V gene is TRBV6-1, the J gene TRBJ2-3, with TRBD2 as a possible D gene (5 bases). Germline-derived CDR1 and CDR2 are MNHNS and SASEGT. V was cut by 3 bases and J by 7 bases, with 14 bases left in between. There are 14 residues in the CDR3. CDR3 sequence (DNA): TGTGCCAGCAGTGATCGCCAGAGCGGCAATACGCAGTATTTT. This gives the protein CASSDRQSGNTQYF.

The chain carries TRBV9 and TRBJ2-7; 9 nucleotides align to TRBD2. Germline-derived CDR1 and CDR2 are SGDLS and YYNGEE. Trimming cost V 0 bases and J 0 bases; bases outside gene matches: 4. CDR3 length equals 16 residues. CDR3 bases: TGTGCCAGCAGCGTAGGTGGTAGCGGGGGCTCCTACGAGCAGTACTTC. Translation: CASSVGGSGGSYEQYF. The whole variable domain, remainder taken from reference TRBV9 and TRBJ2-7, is DSGVTQTPKHLITATGQRVTLRCSPRSGDLSVYWYQQSLDQGLQFLIQYYNGEERAKGNILERFSAQQFPDLHSELNLSSLELGDSALYFCASSVGGSGGSYEQYFGPGTRLTVT.